The 17 T cell receptor beta chains in this list originate from one sample, sequenced in a study of T cells in Graves' hyperthyroidism and ophthalmopathy. Amplification targeted TCR beta CDR3 regions from RNA transcripts. The study used the HTBI primer set for a first-round RT-PCR of the TCR CDR3. TCRdb ran MiXCR on the multiplex PCR reads and lists one entry per CDR3 protein. Here the sample spans around 300,000 distinct CDR3 sequences, roughly an eighth being singletons. Sequencing used blood. The receptors here all came from a middle-aged woman with Graves' hyperthyroidism.

In this sample, this clonotype turned up many times. The J gene is TRBJ1-1, the V gene TRBV7-9; tentatively, D is TRBD1 (6 bases). The V gene lost 6 bases and the J gene lost 3 bases, with 17 bases spanning the gap. CDR1 and CDR2 (germline): SEHNR, FQNEAQ (reference sequence). The CDR3 has 15 residues. CDR3 amino acids: CASSPRGNRDTEAFF. The CDR3 DNA reads TGTGCCAGCAGTCCAAGGGGGAATAGGGACACTGAAGCTTTCTTT. The whole variable domain, filled in from reference TRBV7-9 and TRBJ1-1, reads DTGVSQNPRHKITKRGQNVTFRCDPISEHNRLYWYRQTLGQGPEFLTYFQNEAQLEKSRLLSDRFSAERPKGSFSTLEIQRTEQGDSAMYLCASSPRGNRDTEAFFGQGTRLTVV.

This clonotype was detected many times. Here the CDR3 reads CASSSGDEQFF. DNA of the CDR3: TGTGCCAGCAGCTCTGGAGATGAGCAGTTCTTC. The chain employs TRBV7-3 and TRBJ2-1; D not certain. CDR1 is SGHTA and CDR2 is FQGTGA in the germline V gene. V lost 4 bases and J 8 bases, leaving 6 bases between the germline ends. The CDR3 totals 11 residues.

The chain employs TRBV6-1 and TRBJ2-7, with 7 bases matching TRBD1. This CDR3 region has 12 residues. With 6 bases clipped from V and 5 bases from J, the junction kept 4 bases outside the gene matches. Germline CDR1 reads MNHNS; CDR2 reads SASEGT. CDR3: CASRTTGHEQYF. CDR3 sequence (DNA): TGTGCCAGCAGGACGACAGGGCACGAGCAGTACTTC.

This clonotype was detected ten times or more. Germline and junction disagree at one end, which may indicate a read error. The V gene is TRBV28, the J gene TRBJ1-1, with a possible D match to TRBD1 (5 bases). The CDR3 has 14 amino acids. The germline V gene encodes CDR1 MDHEN and CDR2 SYDVKM. CDR3: CASGLGDPNTEAFF. The CDR3 DNA reads TGTGCCAGCGGTTTGGGGGACCCGAACACTGAAGCTTTCTTT.

This clonotype came up many times. This chain uses TRBV10-3 with TRBJ1-2; no firm D call. Trimming stripped 3 bases from V and 2 bases from J, with 7 bases between. This CDR3 has 13 residues. Germline V gene data show CDR1 as ENHRY and CDR2 as SYGVKD. The CDR3 sequence is CAISENRNYGYTF. DNA for the CDR3: TGTGCCATCAGTGAAAACAGAAACTATGGCTACACCTTC.

The sample holds many counts of this clonotype. CDR3: CSVTSNYEQYF. In DNA, the CDR3 is TGCAGTGTTACTAGCAACTACGAGCAGTACTTC. The chain has TRBV20-1 and TRBJ2-7; possibly TRBD2 for D (6 bases). This CDR3 has 11 residues. In germline, CDR1 is DFQATT, CDR2 SNEGSKA (reference sequence). V was shortened by 7 bases and J by 3 bases, with 10 bases between the two germline ends.

The table lists this clonotype with many counts. The chain combines TRBV12-3 or TRBV12-4 with TRBJ2-3; 9 nucleotides line up with TRBD1. The J segment lost 4 bases and the V segment lost 10 bases, leaving 15 bases of the junction unmatched. The CDR3 is 16 amino acids. The chain's CDR3 is CATDRGTGNRADTQYF. The DNA for the CDR3 is TGTGCCACCGACCGGGGGACAGGGAATCGTGCAGATACGCAGTATTTT.

The chain links TRBV4-2 to TRBJ1-1; D not certain. The V and J ends lost 1 base and 4 bases respectively, with 7 bases between them. The CDR3 loop spans 13 amino acids. CDR1 and CDR2 from the germline V gene are LGHNA and YNFKEQ. CDR3 nucleotide sequence: TGTGCCAGCAGCCAAGGGGGTAGCACTGAAGCTTTCTTT. Protein: CASSQGGSTEAFF.

Many counts were recorded for this clonotype. The gene calls are TRBV7-9 and TRBJ2-7; D unclear. Germline V gene sequence: CDR1 SEHNR, CDR2 FQNEAQ (reference sequence). This CDR3 is 14 amino acids long. Trimming left V 1 base short and J 2 bases short, with 9 bases between. The DNA for the CDR3 is TGTGCCAGCAGCTTAGTCCCGGTAGCCTACGAGCAGTACTTC. Encoded protein: CASSLVPVAYEQYF. Based on the CDR3 plus reference TRBV7-9 and TRBJ2-7, the full variable domain is DTGVSQNPRHKITKRGQNVTFRCDPISEHNRLYWYRQTLGQGPEFLTYFQNEAQLEKSRLLSDRFSAERPKGSFSTLEIQRTEQGDSAMYLCASSLVPVAYEQYFGPGTRLTVT.

This clonotype came up many times. One end of the junction is discordant with germline, which a read error may explain. This rearrangement joins TRBV20-1 to TRBJ2-5, with a tentative D call TRBD2 (7 bases). Germline V gene lookup returns CDR1 DFQATT and CDR2 SNEGSKA (reference sequence). The CDR3 is 11 residues long. CDR3 nucleotide sequence: TGCAGTCCTAGGGGGGGAGAGACCCAGTACTTC. Its translation is CSPRGGETQYF.

This clonotype was found many times. The chain is built from TRBV20-1 and TRBJ2-5; 8 bases fit TRBD1. Germline V gives CDR1 DFQATT, CDR2 SNEGSKA (reference sequence). The CDR3 runs 14 residues. J lost 2 bases, V lost 3 bases, and 5 bases had no gene match. The CDR3 protein is CSASHTGGQETQYF. In DNA form, the CDR3 reads TGCAGTGCTAGTCACACAGGGGGTCAAGAGACCCAGTACTTC.

V gene TRBV3-1 combines with J gene TRBJ2-2; 9 positions agree with TRBD1. Germline loops: CDR1 LGHDT, CDR2 YNNKEL (reference sequence). There are 16 residues in the CDR3. Losses at the gene ends were 4 bases for V and 3 bases for J; bases not matched to a gene: 6. Written as DNA, the CDR3 is TGTGCCAGCAGCCGGGGACAGGGAATCGACACCGGGGAGCTGTTTTTT. Translation gives CASSRGQGIDTGELFF. Complete variable domain (other parts from reference TRBV3-1 and TRBJ2-2): DTAVSQTPKYLVTQMGNDKSIKCEQNLGHDTMYWYKQDSKKFLKIMFSYNNKELIINETVPNRFSPKSPDKAHLNLHINSLELGDSAVYFCASSRGQGIDTGELFFGEGSRLTVL.

This clonotype appeared many times. This rearrangement joins TRBV20-1 to TRBJ2-5; the D gene is possibly TRBD1 (5 bases). Germline values: CDR1 DFQATT, CDR2 SNEGSKA (reference sequence). The CDR3 extends over 15 amino acids. V dropped 1 base and J dropped 0 bases, with 12 bases sitting between them. CDR3 region: CSARALRQYQETQYF. The CDR3 DNA is TGCAGTGCTAGAGCTCTGAGACAGTACCAAGAGACCCAGTACTTC.

Many counts were recorded for this clonotype. This rearrangement joins TRBV7-6 to TRBJ1-2; no definite D call. Germline V lookup: CDR1 SGHVS, CDR2 FNYEAQ. V lost 0 bases, J lost 6 bases, and 5 bases lay in between. This CDR3 contains 12 residues. CDR3 protein: CASSLAVDGYTF. CDR3 nucleotide sequence: TGTGCCAGCAGCTTAGCGGTCGATGGCTACACCTTC.

This clonotype has ten or more counts. The rearrangement links TRBV12-3 or TRBV12-4 to TRBJ1-5, with 10 bases matching TRBD1. J gave up 1 base and V 8 bases, and 2 bases lay outside the gene matches. The CDR3 extends over 14 amino acids. DNA of the CDR3: TGTGCCAGCGGGACAGGGGTCAGCAATCAGCCCCAGCATTTT. This encodes CASGTGVSNQPQHF.

The genes are TRBV6-2 or TRBV6-3 and TRBJ2-5; a possible D gene is TRBD1 (5 bases). This CDR3 is 16 amino acids long. Germline CDR1 MNHEY, CDR2 SVGEGT. V was cut by 5 bases and J by 2 bases, with 18 bases left in between. CDR3 amino acids: CASSVRGGMLQETQYF. The DNA for the CDR3 is TGTGCCAGCAGTGTTAGGGGTGGTATGTTGCAAGAGACCCAGTACTTC.

This clonotype has more than one count but fewer than ten. The chain employs TRBV7-9 and TRBJ2-2; 8 bases are a match to TRBD1. The CDR3 totals 16 residues. Germline CDR1 and CDR2: SEHNR and FQNEAQ (reference sequence). Unmatched junction bases numbered 7, after V lost 3 bases and J lost 4 bases. The CDR3 here is CASSFFYRGVTGELFF. The CDR3 DNA sequence: TGTGCCAGCAGCTTTTTTTACAGGGGGGTCACCGGGGAGCTGTTTTTT.